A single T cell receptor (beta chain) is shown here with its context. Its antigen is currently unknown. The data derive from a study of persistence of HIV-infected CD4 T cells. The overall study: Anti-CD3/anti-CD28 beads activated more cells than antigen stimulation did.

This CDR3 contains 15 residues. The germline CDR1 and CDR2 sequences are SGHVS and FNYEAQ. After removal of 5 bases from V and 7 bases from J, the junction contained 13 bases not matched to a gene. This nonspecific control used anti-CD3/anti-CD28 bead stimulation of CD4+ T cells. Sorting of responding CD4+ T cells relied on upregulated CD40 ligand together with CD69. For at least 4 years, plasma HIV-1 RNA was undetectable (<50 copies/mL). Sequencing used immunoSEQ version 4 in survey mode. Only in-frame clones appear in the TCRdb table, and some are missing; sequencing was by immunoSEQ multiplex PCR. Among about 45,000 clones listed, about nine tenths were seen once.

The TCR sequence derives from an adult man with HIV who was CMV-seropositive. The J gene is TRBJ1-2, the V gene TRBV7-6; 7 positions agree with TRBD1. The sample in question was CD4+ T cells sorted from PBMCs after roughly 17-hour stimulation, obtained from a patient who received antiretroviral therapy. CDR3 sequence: CASSKGQPPWSGYTF. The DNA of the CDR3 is TGTGCCAGCAGCAAGGGACAGCCTCCATGGTCTGGCTACACCTTC.